This T cell receptor beta chain was identified during a study of T-cell reconstitution after alpha-beta-depleted transplantation in children. There are 13 residues in the CDR3. Trimming removed 6 bases at V and 7 bases at J, with 18 bases between. The germline gives CDR1 DFQATT, CDR2 SNEGSKA (reference sequence). During its preparation, the TCRbeta library received unique molecular identifiers. TCRdb recomputed calls from the PCR reads with MiXCR, one row per CDR3 protein. Among roughly 400,000 distinct CDR3 sequences listed, 20% were seen once. This clonotype was detected ten times or more. The sequencing here drew on PBMCs from the stem cell graft donor, taken from the stem cell graft. This TCR came from a human donor who donated a stem cell graft to a child with acute myeloid leukemia. The J gene is TRBJ1-1, the V gene TRBV20-1; D gene ambiguous. The CDR3 is CSAPEPAQYEAFF. As DNA, the CDR3 is TGCAGTGCCCCCGAACCGGCCCAGTATGAAGCTTTCTTT.